Below are 7 T cell receptor beta chains sequenced from a single sample in a study of CD8 T cells in Susac syndrome. Roughly 0.45 to 1 ug RNA was reverse transcribed with random hexamers. TCRdb redid the calling of the immunoSEQ multiplex PCR reads with MiXCR, one entry per CDR3 protein. The repertoire holds more than 150,000 distinct CDR3 sequences, with almost 96% as singletons. Sequenced material: CD4+ T cells from PBMCs. These receptors were taken from a human donor with Susac syndrome.

The chain has TRBV12-5 and TRBJ2-7; 7 bases align to TRBD1. Germline values: CDR1 LGHNT, CDR2 FRNRAP. The CDR3 is 13 amino acids. The J segment lost 5 bases and the V segment lost 4 bases, leaving 5 bases of the junction unmatched. The CDR3: CASGWDSVDEQYF. The CDR3 coding sequence is TGTGCTAGTGGTTGGGACAGTGTCGACGAGCAGTACTTC.

J is TRBJ2-5 and V is TRBV20-1; 8 bases fit TRBD2. V dropped 4 bases and J dropped 5; count of bases not matched to a gene: 3. The CDR3 runs 12 residues. The germline CDR1 and CDR2 sequences are DFQATT and SNEGSKA (reference sequence). The CDR3 DNA follows: TGCAGTGCTAAGGCTAGCGGGGAGACCCAGTACTTC. Translation: CSAKASGETQYF.

V usage is TRBV6-5 and J usage is TRBJ1-2; weak D call: TRBD1 (6 bases). The CDR3 is made up of 15 amino acids. The V and J ends lost 5 bases and 6 bases respectively, with 19 bases between them. Germline lookup yields CDR1 MNHEY and CDR2 SVGAGI. The CDR3 DNA sequence: TGTGCCAGCAGTAAGATCCTTGGGGGCCTTAATGGCTACACCTTC. It is translated as CASSKILGGLNGYTF.

The CDR3 is CAWSLTGGSTEAFF. CDR3 DNA sequence: TGTGCCTGGAGTCTGACAGGGGGTTCCACTGAAGCTTTCTTT. The chain recombines TRBV30 with TRBJ1-1, with 9 positions matching TRBD1. Losses at the gene ends were 2 bases for V and 4 bases for J; bases not matched to a gene: 5. Looked up from germline, CDR1 is GTSNPN and CDR2 is SVGIG (reference sequence). This CDR3 has 14 amino acids.

The chain uses TRBV20-1 and TRBJ1-2; no clear D gene. Germline-derived CDR1 and CDR2 are DFQATT and SNEGSKA (reference sequence). Trimming left V 1 base short and J 2 bases short, with 8 bases between. This CDR3 region has 13 residues. CDR3 sequence: CSARAAGNYGYTF. The CDR3 DNA reads TGCAGTGCTAGAGCCGCAGGCAACTATGGCTACACCTTC.

The chain has TRBV6-6 and TRBJ1-1, with 9 bases identical to TRBD1. Losses at the gene ends were 2 bases for V and 4 bases for J; bases not matched to a gene: 5. Germline values: CDR1 MNHNY, CDR2 SVGAGI (reference sequence). The CDR3 runs to 15 residues. The CDR3, as DNA: TGTGCCAGCAGTTACAAGGGACAGGGTGGCACTGAAGCTTTCTTT. Translating it yields CASSYKGQGGTEAFF.

The V call is TRBV14, the J call TRBJ2-2; 8 bases line up with TRBD1. This CDR3 comprises 15 residues. Unmatched junction bases numbered 2, after V lost 4 bases and J lost 1 base. Looked up from germline, CDR1 is SGHDN and CDR2 is FVKESK. DNA of the CDR3: TGTGCCAGCAGCCCTGACAGGGGGAACACCGGGGAGCTGTTTTTT. This sequence encodes CASSPDRGNTGELFF.